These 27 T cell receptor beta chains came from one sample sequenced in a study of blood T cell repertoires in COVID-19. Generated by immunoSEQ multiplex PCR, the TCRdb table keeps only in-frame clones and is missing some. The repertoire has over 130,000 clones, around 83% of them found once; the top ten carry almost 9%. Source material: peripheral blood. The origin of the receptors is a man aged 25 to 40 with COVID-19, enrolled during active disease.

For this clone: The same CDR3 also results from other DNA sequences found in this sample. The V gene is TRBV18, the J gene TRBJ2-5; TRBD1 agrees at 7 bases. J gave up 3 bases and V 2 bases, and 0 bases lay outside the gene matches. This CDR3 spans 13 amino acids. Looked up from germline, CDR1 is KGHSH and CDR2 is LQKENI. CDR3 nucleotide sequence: TGTGCCAGCTCACCAGGACAGGAAGAGACCCAGTACTTC. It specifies CASSPGQEETQYF.

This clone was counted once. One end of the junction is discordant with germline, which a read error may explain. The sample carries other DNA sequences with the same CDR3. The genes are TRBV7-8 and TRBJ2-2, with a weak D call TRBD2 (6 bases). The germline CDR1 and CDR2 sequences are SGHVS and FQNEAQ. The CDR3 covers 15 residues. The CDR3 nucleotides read TGTGCCAGCAGCAGGCTTGGGGGGTACACCGGAGAGCTGTTTTTT. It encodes CASSRLGGYTGELFF.

The CDR3 DNA reads TGTGCCAGCAGTTTGGGGACTAGTCACCGGGAGCAGTACTTC. Protein product: CASSLGTSHREQYF. This chain uses TRBV6-1 with TRBJ2-7; the match to TRBD2 covers 8 bases. The CDR3 is 14 residues long. V lost 5 bases and J lost 7; bases outside the gene matches: 10. In germline, CDR1 is MNHNS, CDR2 SASEGT.

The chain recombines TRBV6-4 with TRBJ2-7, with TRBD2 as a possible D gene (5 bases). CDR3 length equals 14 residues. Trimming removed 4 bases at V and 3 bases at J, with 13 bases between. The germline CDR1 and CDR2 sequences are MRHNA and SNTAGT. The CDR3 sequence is CASSVASGSYEQYF. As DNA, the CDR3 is TGTGCCAGCAGTGTCGCCTCGGGAAGCTACGAGCAGTACTTC.

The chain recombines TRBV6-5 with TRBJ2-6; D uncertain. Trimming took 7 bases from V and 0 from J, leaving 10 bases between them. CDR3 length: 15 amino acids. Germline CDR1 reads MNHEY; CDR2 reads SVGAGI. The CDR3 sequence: CASKTDFSGANVLTF. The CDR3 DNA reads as TGTGCCAGCAAGACTGACTTCTCTGGGGCCAACGTCCTGACTTTC.

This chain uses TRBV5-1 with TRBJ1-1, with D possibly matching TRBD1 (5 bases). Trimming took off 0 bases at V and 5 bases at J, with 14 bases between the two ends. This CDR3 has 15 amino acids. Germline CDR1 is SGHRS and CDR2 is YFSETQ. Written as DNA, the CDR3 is TGCGCCAGCAGCTTGGCCGGGGGTTTGAGGACTGAAGCTTTCTTT. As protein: CASSLAGGLRTEAFF.

CDR3 DNA sequence: TGTGCCAGCAGCCCAAGGGGGCGCAGAACTGAAGCTTTCTTT. Protein product: CASSPRGRRTEAFF. This sequence joins TRBV28 and TRBJ1-1; 7 bases are a match to TRBD1. Germline V gene sequence: CDR1 MDHEN, CDR2 SYDVKM. Germline trimming cut 6 bases from V and 5 bases from J; bases unmatched to any gene: 9. The CDR3 sequence is 14 residues long.

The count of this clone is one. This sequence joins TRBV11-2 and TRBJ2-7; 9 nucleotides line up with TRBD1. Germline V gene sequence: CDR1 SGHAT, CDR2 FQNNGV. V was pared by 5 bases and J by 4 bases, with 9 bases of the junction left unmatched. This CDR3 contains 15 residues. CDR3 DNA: TGTGCCAGCAGCATTACTACAGGGGGCGCGTACGAGCAGTACTTC. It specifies CASSITTGGAYEQYF.

For the CDR3, the DNA is TGTGCCAGCAGTCGCGGCGGGAGCTCCTACGAGCAGTACTTC. Amino acid sequence: CASSRGGSSYEQYF. The rearrangement joins TRBV27 to TRBJ2-7; 7 positions match TRBD2. After removal of 5 bases from V and 0 bases from J, the junction contained 4 bases not matched to a gene. The germline gives CDR1 MNHEY, CDR2 SMNVEV (reference sequence). The CDR3 extends over 14 amino acids.

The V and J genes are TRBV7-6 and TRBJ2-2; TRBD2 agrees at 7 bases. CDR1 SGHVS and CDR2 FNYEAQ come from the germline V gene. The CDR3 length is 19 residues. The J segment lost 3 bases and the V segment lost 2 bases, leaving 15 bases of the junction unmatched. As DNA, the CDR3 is TGTGCCAGCAGCTTACTTGATCCTCTTCGGGAGGAGTACACCGGGGAGCTGTTTTTT. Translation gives CASSLLDPLREEYTGELFF.

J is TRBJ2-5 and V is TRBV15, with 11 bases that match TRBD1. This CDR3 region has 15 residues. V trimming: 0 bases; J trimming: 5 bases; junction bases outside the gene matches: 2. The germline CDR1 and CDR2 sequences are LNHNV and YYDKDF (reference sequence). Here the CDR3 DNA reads TGTGCCACCAGCAGAGATCGGACAGGGGGCGAGACCCAGTACTTC. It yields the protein CATSRDRTGGETQYF.

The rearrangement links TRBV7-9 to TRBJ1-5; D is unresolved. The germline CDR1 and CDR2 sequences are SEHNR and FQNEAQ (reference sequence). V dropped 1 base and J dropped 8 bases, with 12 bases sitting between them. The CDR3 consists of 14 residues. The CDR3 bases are TGTGCCAGCAGCTTAGGCGGCCCAGCGAAGCCCCAGCATTTT. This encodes CASSLGGPAKPQHF.

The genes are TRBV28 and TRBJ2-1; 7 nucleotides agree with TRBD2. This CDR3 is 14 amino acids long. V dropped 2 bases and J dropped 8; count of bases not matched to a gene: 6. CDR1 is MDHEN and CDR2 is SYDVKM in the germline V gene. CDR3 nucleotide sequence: TGTGCCAGCAGTTTACCCAGCGGGATATATGAGCAGTTCTTC. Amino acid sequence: CASSLPSGIYEQFF.

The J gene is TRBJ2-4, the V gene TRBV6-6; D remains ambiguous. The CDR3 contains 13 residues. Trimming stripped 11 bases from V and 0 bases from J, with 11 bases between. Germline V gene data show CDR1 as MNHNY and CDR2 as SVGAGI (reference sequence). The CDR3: CARRELAKNIQYF. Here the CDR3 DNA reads TGTGCCCGCCGAGAGCTAGCCAAAAACATTCAGTACTTC.

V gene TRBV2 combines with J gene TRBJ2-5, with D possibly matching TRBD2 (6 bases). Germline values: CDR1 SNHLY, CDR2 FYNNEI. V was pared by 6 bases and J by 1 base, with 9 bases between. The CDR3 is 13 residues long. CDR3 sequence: CASRGTRQETQYF. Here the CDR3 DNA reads TGTGCCAGCAGGGGGACTCGCCAAGAGACCCAGTACTTC.

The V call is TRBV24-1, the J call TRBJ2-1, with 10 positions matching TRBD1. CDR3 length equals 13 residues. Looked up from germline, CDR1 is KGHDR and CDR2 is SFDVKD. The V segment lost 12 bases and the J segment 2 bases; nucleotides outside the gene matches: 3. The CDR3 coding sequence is TGTGCCTCGGGACAGGGGACCTACAATGAGCAGTTCTTC. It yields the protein CASGQGTYNEQFF.

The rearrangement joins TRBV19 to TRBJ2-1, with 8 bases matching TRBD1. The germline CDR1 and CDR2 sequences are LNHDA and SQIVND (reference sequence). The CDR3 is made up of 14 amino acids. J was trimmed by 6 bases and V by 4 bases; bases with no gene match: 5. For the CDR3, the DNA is TGTGCCAGTAGTACCACAGGGGGAGGCAATGAGCAGTTCTTC. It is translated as CASSTTGGGNEQFF.

CDR3 sequence: CASMGLSVEGYTF. The CDR3, as DNA: TGTGCCAGCATGGGCCTCTCGGTGGAAGGCTACACCTTC. V usage is TRBV28 and J usage is TRBJ1-2; D call uncertain. This CDR3 has 13 amino acids. V was clipped by 7 bases and J by 8 bases, with 17 bases between them. Per the germline V gene, CDR1 is MDHEN and CDR2 is SYDVKM.

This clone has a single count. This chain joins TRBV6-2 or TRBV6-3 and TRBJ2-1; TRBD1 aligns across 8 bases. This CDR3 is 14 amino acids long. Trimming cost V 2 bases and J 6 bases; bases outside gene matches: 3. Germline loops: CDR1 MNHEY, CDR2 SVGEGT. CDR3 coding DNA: TGTGCCAGCAGTTACAATACAGGGGGCAATGAGCAGTTCTTC. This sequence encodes CASSYNTGGNEQFF.

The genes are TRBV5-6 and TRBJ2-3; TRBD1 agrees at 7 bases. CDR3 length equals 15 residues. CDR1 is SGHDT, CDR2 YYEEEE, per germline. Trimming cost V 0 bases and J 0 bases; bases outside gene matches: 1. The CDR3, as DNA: TGTGCCAGCAGCTTGGAACAGGGGAGCACAGATACGCAGTATTTT. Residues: CASSLEQGSTDTQYF.

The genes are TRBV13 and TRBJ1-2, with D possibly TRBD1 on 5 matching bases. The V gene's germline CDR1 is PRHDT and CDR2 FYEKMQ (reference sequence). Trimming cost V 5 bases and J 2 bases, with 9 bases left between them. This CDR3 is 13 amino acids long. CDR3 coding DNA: TGTGCCAGCAGCGCACAGGAGAACTATGGCTACACCTTC. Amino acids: CASSAQENYGYTF.

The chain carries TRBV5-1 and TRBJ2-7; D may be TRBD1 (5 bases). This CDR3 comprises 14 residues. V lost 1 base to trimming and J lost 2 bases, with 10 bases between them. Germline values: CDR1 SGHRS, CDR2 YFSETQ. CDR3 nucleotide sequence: TGCGCCAGCAGCTTGTTGCAGGGCCCCTACGAGCAGTACTTC. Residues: CASSLLQGPYEQYF.

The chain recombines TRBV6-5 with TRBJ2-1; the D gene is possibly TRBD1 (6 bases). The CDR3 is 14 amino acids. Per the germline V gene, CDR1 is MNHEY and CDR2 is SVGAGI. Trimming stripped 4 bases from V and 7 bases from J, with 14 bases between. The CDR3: CASSSLQGWNEQFF. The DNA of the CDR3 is TGTGCCAGCAGTTCCCTTCAGGGGTGGAATGAGCAGTTCTTC.

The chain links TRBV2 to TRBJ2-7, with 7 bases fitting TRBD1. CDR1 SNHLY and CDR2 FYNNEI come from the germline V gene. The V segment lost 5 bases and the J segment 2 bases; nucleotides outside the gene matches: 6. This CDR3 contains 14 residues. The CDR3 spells CASSRDRGAYEQYF. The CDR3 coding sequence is TGTGCCAGCAGTCGGGACAGAGGGGCCTACGAGCAGTACTTC.

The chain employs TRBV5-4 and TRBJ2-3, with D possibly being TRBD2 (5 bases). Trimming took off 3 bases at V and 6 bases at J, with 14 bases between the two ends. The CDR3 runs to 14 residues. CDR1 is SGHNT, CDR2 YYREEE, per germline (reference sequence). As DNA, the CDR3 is TGTGCCAGCAGCTACGGACTCTCCCCGGATACGCAGTATTTT. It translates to CASSYGLSPDTQYF.

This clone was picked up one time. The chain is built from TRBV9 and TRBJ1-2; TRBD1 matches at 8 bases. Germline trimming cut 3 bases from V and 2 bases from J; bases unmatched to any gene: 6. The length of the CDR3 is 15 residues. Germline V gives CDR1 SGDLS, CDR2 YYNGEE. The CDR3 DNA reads TGTGCCAGCAGCGGCTACGGACAGGGCAACTATGGCTACACCTTC. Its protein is CASSGYGQGNYGYTF.

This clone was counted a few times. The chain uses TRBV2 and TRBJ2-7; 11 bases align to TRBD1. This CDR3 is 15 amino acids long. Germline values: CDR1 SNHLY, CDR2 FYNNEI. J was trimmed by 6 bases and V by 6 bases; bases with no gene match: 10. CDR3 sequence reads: CASRTPGQGGREQYF. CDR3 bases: TGTGCCAGCAGGACTCCGGGACAGGGGGGTCGCGAGCAGTACTTC.